The 11 T cell receptor beta chains given below trace back to one sample, sequenced in a study of T cells after yellow fever vaccination. TCRdb redid the calling of the 5' RACE reads with MiXCR, one entry per CDR3 protein. Among about 340,000 distinct CDR3 sequences listed, 12% were seen once. Sample: CD4+ T cells sorted from PBMCs, taken 15 days after the yellow fever booster vaccination. The receptors here all came from a man younger than 35 who received the YFV17D yellow fever vaccine.

Only a few counts were recorded for this clonotype. The chain is built from TRBV6-6 and TRBJ2-3; the match to TRBD2 covers 8 bases. This CDR3 spans 17 amino acids. V gave up 5 bases and J gave up 0 bases; unmatched junction bases: 10. Germline V lookup: CDR1 MNHNY, CDR2 SVGAGI (reference sequence). CDR3 amino acids: CASSLGRGGGSTDTQYF. Written as DNA, the CDR3 is TGTGCCAGCAGTCTCGGACGGGGGGGGGGCAGCACAGATACGCAGTATTTT.

This clonotype has only a few counts. V is TRBV10-3 and J is TRBJ1-3; D may be TRBD1 (6 bases). The length of the CDR3 is 20 residues. CDR1 and CDR2 (germline): ENHRY, SYGVKD. The germline V and J ends were trimmed by 6 bases and 0 bases, with 27 bases remaining between them. In DNA form, the CDR3 reads TGTGCCATCAGCGTGTCCCAGGGGTTGGGAGATGGGAGCTCTGGAAACACCATATATTTT. This encodes CAISVSQGLGDGSSGNTIYF.

This clonotype was seen a few times. The rearrangement joins TRBV4-3 to TRBJ2-3; 9 bases agree with TRBD1. J lost 4 bases, V lost 4 bases, and 9 bases had no gene match. The CDR3 runs to 16 residues. The germline V gene encodes CDR1 LGHNA and CDR2 YSLEER. The CDR3 spells CASSRVTGGFADTQYF. DNA of the CDR3: TGCGCCAGCAGCCGAGTGACAGGGGGTTTCGCAGATACGCAGTATTTT.

This clonotype was seen a handful of times. The rearrangement joins TRBV7-2 to TRBJ2-1, with 11 bases identical to TRBD2. The germline V gene encodes CDR1 SGHTA and CDR2 FQGNSA. V shed 5 bases and J 7 bases; nucleotides not matched to a gene: 7. CDR3 size: 15 residues. This chain's CDR3 is CASSARLAGRNEQFF. As DNA, the CDR3 is TGTGCCAGCAGCGCGCGACTAGCGGGGAGGAATGAGCAGTTCTTC.

V and J are TRBV19 and TRBJ1-5; no reliable D call. The CDR3 has 14 amino acids. Germline assignment: CDR1 LNHDA and CDR2 SQIVND (reference sequence). With 7 bases removed from V and 0 bases from J, the gap between germline ends came to 10 bases. In DNA form, the CDR3 reads TGTGCCAGTACGTCCAGGTATAGCAATCAGCCCCAGCATTTT. Protein product: CASTSRYSNQPQHF.

The J gene is TRBJ1-3, the V gene TRBV7-8; D may be TRBD1 (5 bases). Deletions cut 1 base from V and 10 bases from J, with 17 bases between. This CDR3 has 15 amino acids. Germline loops: CDR1 SGHVS, CDR2 FQNEAQ. The CDR3 is CASSLGGTGEATIYF. In DNA form, the CDR3 reads TGTGCCAGCAGCTTAGGAGGGACCGGCGAGGCAACCATATATTTT.

This clonotype was seen ten or more times. The chain links TRBV3-1 to TRBJ2-6; D not resolved. CDR3 length: 14 residues. Looked up from germline, CDR1 is LGHDT and CDR2 is YNNKEL (reference sequence). V lost 4 bases and J 2 bases, leaving 6 bases between the germline ends. This CDR3 reads CASSPRTGANVLTF. CDR3 in DNA: TGTGCCAGCAGCCCGCGAACTGGGGCCAACGTCCTGACTTTC.

The chain couples TRBV29-1 to TRBJ2-1, with a possible D match to TRBD1 (6 bases). The germline V gene encodes CDR1 SQVTM and CDR2 ANQGSEA. The CDR3 length is 14 residues. Trimming shortened V by 5 bases and J by 2 bases, and 13 bases separated the two germline ends. The CDR3 nucleotides read TGCAGCGTTCCAGGATACAGGGCCTACAATGAGCAGTTCTTC. Protein sequence: CSVPGYRAYNEQFF.

This chain links TRBV6-5 with TRBJ2-5; TRBD1 or TRBD2 may be the D gene (5 bases each). V lost 1 base and J 14 bases, leaving 11 bases between the germline ends. Germline values: CDR1 MNHEY, CDR2 SVGAGI. CDR3 length: 11 residues. CDR3 coding DNA: TGTGCCAGCAGTTACTTGGGGGTTCAATACTTC. Its translation is CASSYLGVQYF.

This clonotype was seen more than once but under ten times. The rearrangement uses TRBV5-1 and TRBJ1-1; D not certain. The V end was cut by 1 base, the J end by 1 base, with 8 bases between. In germline, CDR1 is SGHRS, CDR2 YFSETQ. CDR3 size: 14 residues. DNA of the CDR3: TGCGCCAGCAGCTTGAACGGGGAGAACACTGAAGCTTTCTTT. Protein product: CASSLNGENTEAFF.

The CDR3 nucleotides read TGTGCCAGCAGCTCTGCGGGGCCCCTCTATGAGCAGTTCTTC. It yields the protein CASSSAGPLYEQFF. This sequence joins TRBV7-2 and TRBJ2-1, with D possibly being TRBD2 (6 bases). Germline V gene sequence: CDR1 SGHTA, CDR2 FQGNSA. The CDR3 has 14 residues. V gave up 4 bases and J gave up 8 bases, with 15 bases separating them.